The 17 T cell receptor beta chains below all came from one sample that was sequenced in a study of CD4 and CD8 cells across lung adenocarcinoma regions. Each CDR3 protein is one row after TCRdb ran MiXCR on the PCR reads. The profile shows 10,000 or so distinct CDR3 sequences, 45% to 55% of them singletons. Sequencing used CD8+ T cells from the margin of a lung tumor. The receptors shown here come from a female donor with lung adenocarcinoma. The CD4 and CD8 labels of this study may be unreliable.

This clonotype was picked up one time. The chain recombines TRBV12-3 or TRBV12-4 with TRBJ2-3, with 8 bases aligning to TRBD2. With 5 bases clipped from V and 6 bases from J, the junction kept 4 bases outside the gene matches. The CDR3 runs to 13 residues. CDR3 in DNA: TGTGCCAGCAGTCTGAGCGGGAGTGATACGCAGTATTTT. This encodes CASSLSGSDTQYF.

The gene calls are TRBV20-1 and TRBJ1-1; TRBD1 matches 7 bases. In germline, CDR1 is DFQATT, CDR2 SNEGSKA (reference sequence). This CDR3 contains 13 residues. The J segment lost 7 bases and the V segment lost 1 base, leaving 6 bases of the junction unmatched. CDR3 DNA: TGCAGTGCTAGAGTACAAGGGGGCGGTGAAGCTTTCTTT. This sequence encodes CSARVQGGGEAFF.

This clonotype came up many times. The chain links TRBV11-3 to TRBJ2-1, with 7 bases fitting TRBD2. Losses at the gene ends were 1 base for V and 2 bases for J; bases not matched to a gene: 5. The CDR3 runs to 16 residues. Germline V gene lookup returns CDR1 SGHNT and CDR2 YENEEA. The CDR3 nucleotides are TGTGCCAGCAGCTTAGGGGAGGGAATCCCCTACAATGAGCAGTTCTTC. Translated, it gives CASSLGEGIPYNEQFF.

This clonotype has a count of ten or more. CDR3 nucleotide sequence: TGCGCCAGCAGCCAAGGAGCCAGGAGCAATGAGCAGTTCTTC. Translating it yields CASSQGARSNEQFF. The rearrangement links TRBV4-1 to TRBJ2-1; D gene unclear. The CDR3 has 14 amino acids. The V end was cut by 1 base, the J end by 6 bases, with 10 bases between. The germline V gene encodes CDR1 MGHRA and CDR2 YSYEKL.

This clonotype was counted a single time. One end of the junction varies from germline; a read error may be responsible. The chain is built from TRBV10-2 and TRBJ2-3; D might be TRBD1 (7 bases). From germline, CDR1 is WSHSY and CDR2 SAAADI. The CDR3 is 14 amino acids. The CDR3 reads CARQGGGSKDTQYF. As DNA, the CDR3 is TGTGCGAGGCAGGGGGGCGGTAGCAAAGATACCCAGTACTTT.

The rearrangement joins TRBV12-3 or TRBV12-4 to TRBJ2-3; D unresolved. V was cut by 8 bases and J by 0 bases, with 12 bases left in between. CDR3 length: 14 residues. CDR3 DNA: TGTGCCAGCCGTCGAGAGTTAAGCACAGATACGCAGTATTTT. This sequence encodes CASRRELSTDTQYF.

This clonotype appeared many times. This CDR3 reads CASSELAGNTGELFF. The CDR3 nucleotides are TGCGCCAGCAGTGAACTAGCGGGGAACACCGGGGAGCTGTTTTTT. This rearrangement joins TRBV10-1 to TRBJ2-2; 9 bases match TRBD2. This CDR3 contains 15 residues. V shed 3 bases and J 1 base; nucleotides not matched to a gene: 0. The V gene's germline CDR1 is WNHNN and CDR2 SYGVQD (reference sequence).

This clonotype occurred once. The germline gene is not matched at one end of the junction; a read error may be the cause. The chain is built from TRBV27 and TRBJ2-3, with TRBD1 as a possible D gene (5 bases). This CDR3 contains 12 residues. Germline V CDR1 and CDR2: MNHEY, SMNVEV (reference sequence). CDR3 nucleotides: TGTGCTAGCAGTCGCCTCACAGGTACGCAGTATTTT. Translating gives CASSRLTGTQYF.

This clonotype is medium-sized. The chain has TRBV10-1 and TRBJ2-2; no firm D call. The CDR3 spans 12 residues. V was trimmed by 6 bases and J by 5 bases, leaving 7 bases between them. Germline lookup yields CDR1 WNHNN and CDR2 SYGVQD (reference sequence). CDR3 coding DNA: TGCGCCAGCAGGGGAAGGACCGGGGAGCTGTTTTTT. The encoded protein is CASRGRTGELFF.

On this clonotype: One junction end disagrees with the germline gene, perhaps due to a read error. CDR3 DNA sequence: TGCGCGGGGCAGGGCAGGCGAGACCCAGAGACGCAGTATTTC. Amino acids: CAGQGRRDPETQYF. V and J are TRBV10-1 and TRBJ2-3; D is perhaps TRBD1 (5 bases). Germline CDR1 reads WNHNN; CDR2 reads SYGVQD (reference sequence). This CDR3 spans 14 amino acids.

By its share, this clonotype is large (0.1 to 1%). This chain links TRBV24-1 with TRBJ2-5; D unclear. The end of the DNA fits TRBJ2-1 better, so the J call may be wrong. Per the germline V gene, CDR1 is KGHDR and CDR2 is SFDVKD. The CDR3 contains 14 residues. The CDR3 sequence: CATSDRGVRETQFF. Written as DNA, the CDR3 is TGTGCCACCAGTGATAGAGGAGTTCGAGAGACCCAGTTCTTC.

V gene TRBV10-2 combines with J gene TRBJ2-6; the match to TRBD1 covers 8 bases. Germline assignment: CDR1 WSHSY and CDR2 SAAADI. The CDR3 has 16 residues. The V segment lost 6 bases and the J segment 18 bases; nucleotides outside the gene matches: 22. The CDR3 coding sequence is TGCGCCAGCAGCCCCGCGCAGGGGGCTGGGTCCTACGACCAGACTTTC. Translated: CASSPAQGAGSYDQTF.

The chain recombines TRBV2 with TRBJ2-3, with D hard to call. V shed 6 bases and J shed 1 base, with 11 bases lying between them. Germline CDR1 and CDR2: SNHLY and FYNNEI. The CDR3 totals 14 residues. DNA of the CDR3: TGTGCCAGCAGCGTTACCGGACGCACAGATACGCAGTATTTT. This encodes CASSVTGRTDTQYF.

This clonotype was observed a few times. J is TRBJ2-5 and V is TRBV12-3 or TRBV12-4, with D tentatively TRBD2 (6 bases). TRBJ2-7 explains the end of the DNA better; the J call may be wrong. The CDR3 contains 14 residues. CDR3 in DNA: TGTGCCAGCAGTTTAGGGCTGGACTACTACGAGCAGTACGTC. Its translation is CASSLGLDYYEQYV.

This clonotype occurred once. Just one base apart from a much larger clone, this may be a read error. The genes are TRBV4-1 and TRBJ2-3; D gene unclear. The last part of the DNA fits TRBJ2-1 better; the J call may be wrong. The V gene's germline CDR1 is MGHRA and CDR2 YSYEKL. The CDR3 extends over 12 amino acids. The CDR3 DNA reads TGCGCCAGCAGCCAAGTTGGGTACGAGCAGTTCTTC. Its translation is CASSQVGYEQFF.

This clonotype is termed medium-sized. The chain recombines TRBV6-5 with TRBJ2-5, with no clear D. The DNA matches TRBJ2-7 better at its end, which makes the J call doubtful. Germline CDR1 reads MNHEY; CDR2 reads SVGAGI. The CDR3 has 14 amino acids. The CDR3 sequence: CASSYRSEVYEQYF. CDR3 bases: TGTGCCAGCAGTTACCGGTCAGAAGTCTACGAGCAGTACTTC.

The chain recombines TRBV6-5 with TRBJ2-2; a weak D match, TRBD1 (5 bases). The V end was cut by 2 bases, the J end by 6 bases, with 13 bases between. The V gene's germline CDR1 is MNHEY and CDR2 SVGAGI. The CDR3 sequence is 15 residues long. The CDR3 sequence is CASSYGALAAGELFF. The CDR3 coding sequence is TGTGCCAGCAGTTACGGGGCGTTGGCCGCCGGGGAGCTGTTTTTT.